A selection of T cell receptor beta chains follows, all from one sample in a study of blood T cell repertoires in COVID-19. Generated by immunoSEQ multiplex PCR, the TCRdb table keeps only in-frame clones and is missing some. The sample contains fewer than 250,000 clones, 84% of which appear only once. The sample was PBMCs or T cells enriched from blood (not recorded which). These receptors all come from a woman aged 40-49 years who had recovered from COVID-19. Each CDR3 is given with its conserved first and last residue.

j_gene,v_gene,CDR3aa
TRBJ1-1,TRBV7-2,CASSLRGLQGTRNTEAFF
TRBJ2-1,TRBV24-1,CATSDPSRGNEQFF
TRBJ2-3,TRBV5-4,CASSFELISGDTQYF
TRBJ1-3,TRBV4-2,CASSHGGRGGGNTIYF
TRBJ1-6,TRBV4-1,CASSQVYGGPGGSPLHF
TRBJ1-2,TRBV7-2,CASSTGTGYYGYTF
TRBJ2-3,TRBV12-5,CASGLLESDTQYF
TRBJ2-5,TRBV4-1,CASSQRLAGQETQYF
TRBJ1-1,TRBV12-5,CASGLPQGPLMNTEAFF
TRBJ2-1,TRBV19,CASMGTSGSDEQFF
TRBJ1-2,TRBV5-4,CASSSGYRNIEGYTF
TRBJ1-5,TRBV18,CASSPPGMGNQPQHF
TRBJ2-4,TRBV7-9,CASSISSGMGKNIQYF
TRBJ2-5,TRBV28,CASSSLGTPGGETQYF
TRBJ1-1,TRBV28,CASSLRGQGLMNTEAFF
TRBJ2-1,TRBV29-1,CSVVLGATYNEQFF
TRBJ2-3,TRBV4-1,CASSQSGWYTQYF
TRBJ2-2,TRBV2,CASSEPSGRAGINTGELFF
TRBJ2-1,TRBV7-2,CASSFRGQSIHEQFF
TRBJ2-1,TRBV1,CTSSQDPVSPQGYNEQFF
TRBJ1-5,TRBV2,CASSGQGRFSTNQPQHF
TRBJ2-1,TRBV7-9,CASSLLSEQFF
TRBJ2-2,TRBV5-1,CASSFSGLAGSVTGELFF
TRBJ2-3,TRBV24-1,CATSDWTSGRSDTQYF
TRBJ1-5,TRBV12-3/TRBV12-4,CASTTSGGAQHF
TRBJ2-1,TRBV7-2,CASSLGLAIYNEQFF
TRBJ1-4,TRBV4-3,CASSSSGGQGFEKLFF
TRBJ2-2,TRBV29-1,CSVGEFNTGELFF